This TCR beta chain was observed in a study of response to subunit inactivated influenza vaccine. Overall study results and limits: The study's authors posited that every seasonal influenza vaccination enlists few new T cells.

In germline, CDR1 is MNHEY, CDR2 SVGEGT. Unmatched junction bases numbered 12, after V lost 2 bases and J lost 2 bases. This CDR3 contains 18 residues. About this clonotype itself: Antigen: not known.

MiXCR, run by TCRdb on the RT-PCR reads, gives a single entry per CDR3 protein. This sample has about 620,000 distinct CDR3 sequences; about 12% occur once, and the top ten carry about a tenth. This chain links TRBV6-2 or TRBV6-3 with TRBJ2-5; 9 bases line up with TRBD2. The receptor was isolated from a man between 50 and 59 years old who received an inactivated influenza vaccine. The sequencing here drew on PBMCs from blood, taken on the day of vaccination. CDR3 loop: CASSYGVRLAAFQETQYF. The CDR3 DNA reads as TGTGCCAGCAGTTACGGCGTTCGACTAGCGGCATTTCAAGAGACCCAGTACTTC.